The rows below give T cell receptor beta chains drawn from one sample of a study of Ad26.COV2.S vaccination and SARS-CoV-2 variants. The assay was immunoSEQ multiplex PCR, and TCRdb's table has in-frame clones only and misses some. The sample contains about 680,000 clones, about 90% of which appear only once. Material: peripheral blood, obtained in a trial of Ad26.COV2.S vaccine versus placebo. Every receptor here comes from a person between 18 and 65 years old who received the Ad26.COV2.S COVID-19 vaccine or a placebo. The CDR3 runs from the conserved cysteine through the conserved F or W. Each record gives: D gene, clone size, V gene, J gene, CDR3 protein, CDR3 DNA. D genes are given only for firm matches. Size is omitted from some rows. Given values are once, few, many or a class for expanded clones.

TRBD2	NA	TRBV9	TRBJ2-7	CASSEGGTSGSYEQYF	TGTGCCAGCAGCGAGGGTGGCACTAGCGGGAGCTACGAGCAGTACTTC
NA	NA	TRBV12-3/TRBV12-4	TRBJ2-2	CASSPDGQAELFF	TGTGCCAGCAGTCCGGACGGCCAAGCGGAGCTGTTTTTT
NA	NA	TRBV7-3	TRBJ1-1	CASSLMSTEAFF	TGTGCCAGCAGCTTAATGAGTACTGAAGCTTTCTTT
TRBD1	NA	TRBV4-2	TRBJ1-2	CASSQEVWRNRGQHGYTF	TGTGCCAGCAGCCAAGAGGTTTGGAGGAACAGGGGGCAGCATGGCTACACCTTC
NA	NA	TRBV19	TRBJ2-5	CARVPSGGLQETQYF	TGTGCCCGAGTACCCTCCGGGGGACTCCAAGAGACCCAGTACTTC
TRBD1	NA	TRBV27	TRBJ1-5	CASRPGQGNQPQHF	TGTGCCAGCAGGCCCGGACAGGGGAATCAGCCCCAGCATTTT
NA	few	TRBV5-4	TRBJ2-7	CAFHALFGEQYF	TGTGCCTTCCACGCTCTGTTTGGGGAGCAGTACTTC
NA	once	TRBV9	TRBJ2-2	CASTTLGHPTVTGELFF	TGTGCCAGCACCACCCTGGGACACCCGACGGTCACCGGGGAGCTGTTTTTT
NA	few	TRBV7-9	TRBJ1-1	CASRRPGTEAFF	TGTGCCAGCAGACGGCCGGGGACTGAAGCTTTCTTT
NA	NA	TRBV14	TRBJ2-7	CASSPGGSPRVWEQYF	TGTGCCAGCAGTCCCGGGGGTTCCCCCCGCGTCTGGGAGCAGTACTTC
NA	NA	TRBV9	TRBJ2-3	CASSVAGRGGPDTQYF	TGTGCCAGCAGCGTAGCTGGGCGGGGTGGCCCAGATACGCAGTATTTT
NA	NA	TRBV5-1	TRBJ1-5	CASSPGWGAQPQHF	TGCGCCAGCAGCCCCGGGTGGGGGGCTCAGCCCCAGCATTTT
NA	NA	TRBV29-1	TRBJ1-2	CSVDVQGSYGYTF	TGCAGCGTTGACGTACAGGGATCCTATGGCTACACCTTC
NA	NA	TRBV27	TRBJ2-3	CASSLRDTQYF	TGTGCCAGCAGTTTAAGGGATACGCAGTATTTT
NA	NA	TRBV30	TRBJ1-1	CAWNRDSEAFF	TGTGCCTGGAACCGGGACTCCGAAGCTTTCTTT
NA	NA	TRBV18	TRBJ1-1	CASSRLPGDTEAFF	TGTGCCAGCTCACGCTTACCAGGGGACACTGAAGCTTTCTTT
TRBD2	NA	TRBV18	TRBJ2-5	CASSLLALAGGQETQYF	TGTGCCAGCTCACTTTTAGCCCTAGCGGGAGGACAAGAGACCCAGTACTTC
NA	NA	TRBV19	TRBJ2-1	CASSIGQLNEQFF	TGTGCCAGTAGTATAGGACAGCTCAATGAGCAGTTCTTC
NA	NA	TRBV27	TRBJ1-1	CASMPWQATNTEAFF	TGTGCCAGCATGCCTTGGCAGGCGACGAACACTGAAGCTTTCTTT
TRBD2	NA	TRBV5-4	TRBJ2-1	CATASGGYNEQFF	TGTGCCACCGCTAGCGGGGGTTACAATGAGCAGTTCTTC
NA	NA	TRBV9	TRBJ2-5	CASSSVGVAETQYF	TGTGCCAGCAGCTCCGTAGGGGTAGCCGAGACCCAGTACTTC
TRBD2	NA	TRBV6-4	TRBJ2-1	CASSVFGGATSEQFF	TGTGCCAGCAGCGTCTTCGGGGGGGCCACCTCTGAGCAGTTCTTC
NA	NA	TRBV30	TRBJ1-5	CAWSNGQRNQPQHF	TGTGCCTGGAGTAATGGACAGCGCAATCAGCCCCAGCATTTT
TRBD1	few	TRBV30	TRBJ1-6	CAWSSGTGDSPLHF	TGTGCCTGGAGCTCCGGGACAGGGGATTCACCCCTCCACTTT
NA	NA	TRBV7-9	TRBJ1-2	CASSPRGPNYGYTF	TGTGCCAGCAGCCCGCGAGGCCCTAACTATGGCTACACCTTC
TRBD1	NA	TRBV12-5	TRBJ1-1	CASGNRGLTFF	TGTGCTAGTGGCAACAGGGGGCTGACTTTCTTT
TRBD2	NA	TRBV5-1	TRBJ2-7	CASSQGLAGGEQYF	TGCGCCAGCAGCCAAGGACTAGCGGGAGGCGAGCAGTACTTC
NA	NA	TRBV18	TRBJ1-5	CASSPGQINQPQHF	TGTGCCAGCTCACCCGGACAGATCAATCAGCCCCAGCATTTT
TRBD1	NA	TRBV6-5	TRBJ2-7	CASRLTGGSSYEQYF	TGTGCCAGCAGGCTGACAGGGGGTAGCTCCTACGAGCAGTACTTC
NA	NA	TRBV21-1	TRBJ1-5	CATVQWPQHF	TGTGCCACCGTCCAGTGGCCCCAGCATTTT
NA	NA	TRBV5-4	TRBJ2-1	CASSDLVEQFF	TGTGCCAGCAGCGACTTAGTTGAGCAGTTCTTC